Below are 10 T cell receptor beta chains sequenced from a single sample in a study of blood T cell repertoires in COVID-19. Libraries were prepared by immunoSEQ multiplex PCR; TCRdb keeps only in-frame clonotypes and omits some of them. This table holds 270,000 or so clones, almost 90% found once. Sequenced input: peripheral blood. Every receptor here comes from a woman between 55 and 75 years old with COVID-19, enrolled during active disease.

This clone was observed a few times. The chain has TRBV5-1 and TRBJ2-1; D is perhaps TRBD2 (6 bases). The germline V gene has CDR1 SGHRS and CDR2 YFSETQ. The length of the CDR3 is 16 residues. V shed 6 bases and J shed 1 base, with 17 bases lying between them. The CDR3 region has the DNA TGCGCCAGCACCTCGGGCGGGGATGGGTCCTACAATGAGCAGTTCTTC. Residues: CASTSGGDGSYNEQFF. The full variable domain, rest sourced from reference TRBV5-1 and TRBJ2-1, is KAGVTQTPRYLIKTRGQQVTLSCSPISGHRSVSWYQQTPGQGLQFLFEYFSETQRNKGNFPGRFSGRQFSNSRSEMNVSTLELGDSALYLCASTSGGDGSYNEQFFGPGTRLTVL.

The rearrangement uses TRBV18 and TRBJ2-3; the match to TRBD1 covers 8 bases. J lost 5 bases, V lost 4 bases, and 5 bases had no gene match. Per the germline V gene, CDR1 is KGHSH and CDR2 is LQKENI. The CDR3 is 14 residues long. CDR3 protein: CASSQDRVGDTQYF. Written as DNA, the CDR3 is TGTGCCAGCTCACAGGACAGGGTGGGAGATACGCAGTATTTT.

This chain joins TRBV5-6 and TRBJ2-1; possibly TRBD2 for D (5 bases). Germline values: CDR1 SGHDT, CDR2 YYEEEE. The length of the CDR3 is 15 residues. V lost 4 bases and J 7 bases, leaving 18 bases between the germline ends. In DNA, the CDR3 is TGTGCCAGCAGCCGGGCCGGGGAGCTTGCAAATGAGCAGTTCTTC. Protein product: CASSRAGELANEQFF.

The rearrangement links TRBV3-1 (or the pseudogene TRBV3-2) to TRBJ2-7; D perhaps matches TRBD1 (5 bases). Trimming removed 4 bases from V and 2 bases from J, with 12 bases in between. The CDR3 is 14 amino acids. Germline V CDR1 and CDR2: LGHDT, YNNKEL (reference sequence). CDR3 coding DNA: TGTGCCAGCAGCCTAAATGGCAGGGCCTACGAGCAGTACTTC. It is translated as CASSLNGRAYEQYF.

The J gene is TRBJ1-2, the V gene TRBV2; 7 bases map to TRBD1. J lost 4 bases, V lost 7 bases, and 3 bases had no gene match. Germline lookup yields CDR1 SNHLY and CDR2 FYNNEI. CDR3 length: 12 residues. CDR3 loop: CASTWTGYGYTF. DNA of the CDR3: TGTGCCAGCACCTGGACAGGCTATGGCTACACCTTC.

This chain joins TRBV15 and TRBJ1-1, with TRBD1 matching 10 bases. Unmatched junction bases numbered 7, after V lost 5 bases and J lost 7 bases. The V gene's germline CDR1 is LNHNV and CDR2 YYDKDF (reference sequence). The CDR3 has 14 amino acids. CDR3 DNA: TGTGCCACCAGCTTCCTGACAGGGGGCTATGAAGCTTTCTTT. It encodes CATSFLTGGYEAFF. Variable domain in full (rest from reference TRBV15 and TRBJ1-1): DAMVIQNPRYQVTQFGKPVTLSCSQTLNHNVMYWYQQKSSQAPKLLFHYYDKDFNNEADTPDNFQSRRPNTSFCFLDIRSPGLGDTAMYLCATSFLTGGYEAFFGQGTRLTVV.

This clone has just one count. The gene calls are TRBV4-3 and TRBJ2-7; tentative D call: TRBD2 (6 bases). This CDR3 is built from 16 residues. The ends were cut back, 0 bases at V and 0 bases at J, with 12 bases in the middle. The germline V gene encodes CDR1 LGHNA and CDR2 YSLEER. The CDR3 is CASSQETSRSSYEQYF. The DNA for the CDR3 is TGCGCCAGCAGCCAAGAAACTAGCAGGAGCTCCTACGAGCAGTACTTC.

This rearrangement joins TRBV7-2 to TRBJ1-1; D not certain. This CDR3 contains 13 residues. From germline, CDR1 is SGHTA and CDR2 FQGNSA. The V and J ends lost 6 bases and 1 base respectively, with 9 bases between them. Written as DNA, the CDR3 is TGTGCCAGCAGTGAACAACCGAACACTGAAGCTTTCTTT. It is translated as CASSEQPNTEAFF. The variable domain in full, completed from reference TRBV7-2 and TRBJ1-1, reads GAGVSQSPSNKVTEKGKDVELRCDPISGHTALYWYRQSLGQGLEFLIYFQGNSAPDKSGLPSDRFSAERTGGSVSTLTIQRTQQEDSAVYLCASSEQPNTEAFFGQGTRLTVV.

The chain uses TRBV7-9 and TRBJ2-7; TRBD2 aligns across 11 bases. V shed 0 bases and J 2 bases; nucleotides not matched to a gene: 6. This CDR3 has 17 residues. Germline V lookup: CDR1 SEHNR, CDR2 FQNEAQ (reference sequence). The CDR3 DNA reads TGTGCCAGCAGCTTAGCGCCGGGACTAGCGGACGCCTACGAGCAGTACTTC. Amino acids: CASSLAPGLADAYEQYF.

The chain uses TRBV28 and TRBJ2-7; D unresolved. This CDR3 comprises 11 residues. Trimming removed 3 bases from V and 3 bases from J, with 3 bases in between. Germline-derived CDR1 and CDR2 are MDHEN and SYDVKM. The CDR3 spells CASSFSYEQYF. In DNA form, the CDR3 reads TGTGCCAGCAGTTTTAGCTACGAGCAGTACTTC.